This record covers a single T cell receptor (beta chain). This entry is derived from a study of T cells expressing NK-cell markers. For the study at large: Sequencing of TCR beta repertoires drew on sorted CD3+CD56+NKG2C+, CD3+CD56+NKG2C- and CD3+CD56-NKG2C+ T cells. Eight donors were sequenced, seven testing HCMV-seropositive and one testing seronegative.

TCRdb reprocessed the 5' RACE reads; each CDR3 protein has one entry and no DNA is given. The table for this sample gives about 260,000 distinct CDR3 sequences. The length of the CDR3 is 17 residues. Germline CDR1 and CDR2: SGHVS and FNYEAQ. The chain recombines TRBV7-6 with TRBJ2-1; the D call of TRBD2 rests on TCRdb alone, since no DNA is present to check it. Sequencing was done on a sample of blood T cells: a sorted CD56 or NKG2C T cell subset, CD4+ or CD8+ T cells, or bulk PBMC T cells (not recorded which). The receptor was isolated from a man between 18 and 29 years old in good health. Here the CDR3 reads CASSLDAASGPRNEQFF.